The 21 T cell receptor beta chains reported below all come from one sample, sequenced in a study of blood T cells in healthy people across ages. With a J-beta primer mix and a sample-barcoded 5' primer, a second PCR ran 7 to 11 cycles. Via MiXCR, TCRdb re-called the 5' RACE reads, giving one row per CDR3 protein. The data hold over 500,000 distinct CDR3 sequences, with more than 45% observed a single time. Sequencing used blood. The receptors stem from a woman of 80 years or more in good health.

The V gene is TRBV5-1, the J gene TRBJ2-2, with D tentatively TRBD2 (5 bases). The CDR3 is 13 residues long. The germline CDR1 and CDR2 sequences are SGHRS and YFSETQ. Trimming removed 3 bases from V and 6 bases from J, with 9 bases in between. The CDR3 spells CASSYYGAGELFF. The DNA of the CDR3 is TGCGCCAGCAGCTATTACGGGGCCGGGGAGCTGTTTTTT.

This clonotype showed up just a few times. V and J are TRBV5-1 and TRBJ2-5, with a tentative D call TRBD1 (6 bases). The germline V and J ends were trimmed by 2 bases and 11 bases, with 16 bases remaining between them. The length of the CDR3 is 13 residues. Germline assignment: CDR1 SGHRS and CDR2 YFSETQ. CDR3 sequence reads: CASSFVGTNEQYF. CDR3 coding DNA: TGCGCCAGCAGCTTTGTCGGGACAAATGAGCAGTACTTC.

This clonotype was found many times. The chain carries TRBV25-1 and TRBJ2-1, with 9 bases fitting TRBD2. CDR3 size: 16 residues. J was trimmed by 4 bases and V by 4 bases; bases with no gene match: 8. Germline lookup yields CDR1 MGHDK and CDR2 SYGVNS. The CDR3 DNA reads TGTGCCAGCAGTGGAGCGGGAGGCCCAGGGTACAATGAGCAGTTCTTC. Translating gives CASSGAGGPGYNEQFF. The full variable domain, with the rest looked up from reference TRBV25-1 and TRBJ2-1, is EADIYQTPRYLVIGTGKKITLECSQTMGHDKMYWYQQDPGMELHLIHYSYGVNSTEKGDLSSESTVSRIRTEHFPLTLESARPSHTSQYLCASSGAGGPGYNEQFFGPGTRLTVL.

This clonotype was seen only a few times. The chain joins TRBV12-3 or TRBV12-4 to TRBJ1-4; no clear D gene. With 6 bases removed from V and 5 bases from J, the gap between germline ends came to 13 bases. CDR3 length: 14 amino acids. The CDR3 DNA follows: TGTGCCAGCAGAAATTGGGCAGAGAATGAAAAACTGTTTTTT. Residues: CASRNWAENEKLFF.

The V gene is TRBV28, the J gene TRBJ2-7, with D tentatively TRBD1 or TRBD2 (5 bases each). Trimming took off 4 bases at V and 2 bases at J, with 18 bases between the two ends. From germline, CDR1 is MDHEN and CDR2 SYDVKM. CDR3 length: 16 residues. CDR3 protein: CASSSATSGRTYEQYF. The DNA of the CDR3 is TGTGCCAGCAGTTCGGCGACCTCGGGACGGACCTACGAGCAGTACTTC.

In the case of this clonotype: A junction boundary mismatches the germline segment, possibly from a read error. The chain carries TRBV15 and TRBJ1-1, with 9 bases fitting TRBD1. This CDR3 is built from 13 residues. In germline, CDR1 is LNHNV, CDR2 YYDKDF (reference sequence). The CDR3 loop is CTTSRDRDTEAFF. The CDR3 DNA follows: TGTACCACCAGTAGGGACAGGGACACTGAAGCTTTCTTT.

This clonotype showed up just once. The chain recombines TRBV5-1 with TRBJ2-1; TRBD2 matches 7 bases. Germline values: CDR1 SGHRS, CDR2 YFSETQ. V lost 1 base and J lost 0; bases outside the gene matches: 7. The CDR3 spans 17 residues. In DNA, the CDR3 is TGCGCCAGCAGCTTGTTCAGCGGGGATTCCTCCTACAATGAGCAGTTCTTC. Translated: CASSLFSGDSSYNEQFF.

As regards this clonotype: Just one base apart from a much larger clone, this may be a read error. The chain recombines TRBV9 with TRBJ2-1; 11 nucleotides agree with TRBD2. This CDR3 has 15 residues. Germline V lookup: CDR1 SGDLS, CDR2 YYNGEE. With 3 bases clipped from V and 4 bases from J, the junction kept 3 bases outside the gene matches. The CDR3 reads CASSAVAGGYNEQFF. The CDR3 nucleotides read TGTGCCAGCAGCGCTGTAGCGGGGGGGTACAATGAGCAGTTCTTC.

The rearrangement links TRBV6-6 to TRBJ1-1; 7 bases map to TRBD1. Germline values: CDR1 MNHNY, CDR2 SVGAGI (reference sequence). The CDR3 runs to 15 residues. The V and J ends lost 11 bases and 1 base, in that order; junction bases with no gene match: 13. The CDR3 reads CAAKSADRENTEAFF. As DNA, the CDR3 is TGTGCCGCCAAATCGGCTGACAGGGAGAACACTGAAGCTTTCTTT.

The chain carries TRBV7-9 and TRBJ2-7; the D is unclear. V was trimmed by 2 bases and J by 9 bases, leaving 11 bases between them. Germline-derived CDR1 and CDR2 are SEHNR and FQNEAQ (reference sequence). The CDR3 contains 12 residues. CDR3 in DNA: TGTGCCAGCAGCTTATCTGGGTCCCGGCAGTACTTC. Translated: CASSLSGSRQYF.

The V and J genes are TRBV11-2 and TRBJ2-2; D gene unclear. CDR3 length equals 16 residues. V dropped 3 bases and J dropped 5 bases, with 16 bases sitting between them. The germline V gene has CDR1 SGHAT and CDR2 FQNNGV. CDR3: CASSFGPTPRTGELFF. CDR3 sequence (DNA): TGTGCCAGCAGCTTTGGCCCCACCCCTCGAACCGGGGAGCTGTTTTTT.

The chain employs TRBV20-1 and TRBJ1-4; tentative D call: TRBD1 (6 bases). The CDR3 is 15 residues long. In germline, CDR1 is DFQATT, CDR2 SNEGSKA (reference sequence). The V end was cut by 5 bases, the J end by 4 bases, with 17 bases between. The CDR3 reads CSAPRGPGLNEKLFF. In DNA, the CDR3 is TGCAGTGCTCCCAGGGGTCCAGGCCTTAATGAAAAACTGTTTTTT.

The CDR3 sequence: CASSLGVSGGQSNEQFF. CDR3 sequence (DNA): TGCGCCAGCAGCTTGGGAGTTAGCGGGGGGCAATCCAATGAGCAGTTCTTC. This chain uses TRBV5-1 with TRBJ2-1; 10 bases fit TRBD2. Unmatched junction bases numbered 9, after V lost 0 bases and J lost 6 bases. The germline V gene has CDR1 SGHRS and CDR2 YFSETQ. CDR3 length: 17 amino acids.

Comment on this clonotype: This may come from a read error, since a much larger clone is one base off. The genes are TRBV11-2 and TRBJ2-1, with D hard to call. Germline V gene sequence: CDR1 SGHAT, CDR2 FQNNGV. There are 15 residues in the CDR3. The V and J ends lost 1 base and 4 bases respectively, with 11 bases between them. CDR3 sequence reads: CASSLAVTKYNEQFF. Written as DNA, the CDR3 is TGTGCCAGCAGCTTAGCCGTGACAAAATACAATGAGCAGTTCTTC.

This clonotype was detected only a few times. The chain uses TRBV21-1 and TRBJ2-6; the table's D gene call, TRBD1, was not cross checked with the DNA. TRBV21-1 is described as a pseudogene. The CDR3 sequence is 20 residues long. CDR3 DNA sequence: TGTGCCAGCAGCAAAGAAGTTTGTGGGGGCGTACGCTCTGGGGCCAACGTCCTGACTTTC. As protein: CASSKEVCGGVRSGANVLTF.

This clonotype was counted ten times or more. The genes are TRBV3-1 and TRBJ2-5; unclear D gene. The V end lost 1 base, the J end lost 6 bases, and 9 bases lay between the germline ends. The CDR3 has 13 residues. CDR1 is LGHDT, CDR2 YNNKEL, per germline (reference sequence). The DNA for the CDR3 is TGTGCCAGCAGCCAAGCAGCGCTGAAGACCCAGTACTTC. This encodes CASSQAALKTQYF.

The chain uses TRBV3-1 and TRBJ1-1; perhaps TRBD1 as D (6 bases). This CDR3 is 16 amino acids long. The germline V gene encodes CDR1 LGHDT and CDR2 YNNKEL (reference sequence). V dropped 4 bases and J dropped 5 bases, with 20 bases sitting between them. DNA for the CDR3: TGTGCCAGCAGCCGGGCGGGTGGGGGCTTGCGGACTGAAGCTTTCTTT. Translated: CASSRAGGGLRTEAFF.

This clonotype was recorded many times. CDR3 region: CASSHDREQFF. Written as DNA, the CDR3 is TGTGCCAGCAGCCACGACCGTGAGCAGTTCTTC. The rearrangement joins TRBV3-1 to TRBJ2-1; unclear D gene. Germline CDR1 is LGHDT and CDR2 is YNNKEL (reference sequence). V was trimmed by 3 bases and J by 9 bases, leaving 6 bases between them. There are 11 residues in the CDR3.

V is TRBV27 and J is TRBJ2-1, with no clear D. The better agreement between TRBJ2-7 and the DNA end casts doubt on the J call. Germline V gene lookup returns CDR1 MNHEY and CDR2 SMNVEV (reference sequence). The CDR3 loop spans 15 amino acids. CDR3 nucleotide sequence: TGTGCCAGCAGTTTCTCTTCATGGGGCTCCTACGAGCAGTACTTC. Its translation is CASSFSSWGSYEQYF.

This clonotype was observed a few times. V gene TRBV5-1 combines with J gene TRBJ2-5, with no clear D. The length of the CDR3 is 13 residues. Germline values: CDR1 SGHRS, CDR2 YFSETQ. V lost 1 base and J 3 bases, leaving 7 bases between the germline ends. The CDR3 sequence: CASSLSNEETQYF. DNA of the CDR3: TGCGCCAGCAGCTTGAGCAATGAAGAGACCCAGTACTTC.

V and J are TRBV7-9 and TRBJ1-1, with D perhaps TRBD1 (6 bases). Trimming stripped 5 bases from V and 4 bases from J, with 17 bases between. Germline V CDR1 and CDR2: SEHNR, FQNEAQ (reference sequence). The CDR3 runs to 15 residues. The CDR3 DNA follows: TGTGCCAGCAGCCCCCCCGGAGGGGGTATCACTGAAGCTTTCTTT. Translation: CASSPPGGGITEAFF.